This T cell receptor beta chain comes out of a study of T-cell reconstitution after alpha-beta-depleted transplantation in children. The V end lost 3 bases, the J end lost 9 bases, and 12 bases lay between the germline ends. Germline CDR1 and CDR2: DFQATT and SNEGSKA (reference sequence). This CDR3 has 12 amino acids. Unique molecular identifiers tagged the TCRbeta library. Via MiXCR, TCRdb re-called the PCR reads, giving one row per CDR3 protein. The repertoire holds 700,000 to 950,000 distinct CDR3 sequences, with 15% to 20% as singletons. The receptor was derived from a male patient younger than 18 who had a stem cell transplant for acute lymphoblastic leukemia, so the T cells may come from the graft donor. This chain connects TRBV20-1 to TRBJ2-1; no definite D call. This material consisted of PBMCs, mostly from graft donor cells, taken 360 days after TCRalphabeta/CD19-depleted stem cell transplant. CDR3 sequence reads: CSASVRGSEQFF. In DNA, the CDR3 is TGCAGTGCTAGCGTACGTGGTAGTGAGCAGTTCTTC.